The 10 T cell receptor beta chains reported below all come from one sample, sequenced in a study of cytomegalovirus exposure and HLA in healthy donors. Vbeta (60) and Jbeta (13) primers were used in the PCR. Clones were sequenced by immunoSEQ multiplex PCR, and TCRdb holds only the in-frame ones, with some missing. The sample gives about 130,000 clones, approximately 89% of which show up once; approximately 6.4% is in the top ten. Sequenced sample: PBMCs. Receptors originate from a young woman in good health and CMV-seropositive.

The chain links TRBV20-1 to TRBJ1-1; TRBD1 might be the D (5 bases). Germline-derived CDR1 and CDR2 are DFQATT and SNEGSKA (reference sequence). Trimming removed 3 bases from V and 4 bases from J, with 6 bases in between. The CDR3 contains 11 residues. The CDR3 DNA follows: TGCAGTGCTAGGGGGCCCACTGAAGCTTTCTTT. Translated, it gives CSARGPTEAFF.

The chain uses TRBV7-9 and TRBJ2-7, with a tentative D call TRBD1 (6 bases). The germline V gene has CDR1 SEHNR and CDR2 FQNEAQ (reference sequence). V dropped 0 bases and J dropped 9 bases, with 18 bases sitting between them. This CDR3 spans 15 amino acids. The CDR3 nucleotides read TGTGCCAGCAGCTTAGCGGGGCAGGGGCCCATCGCGCAGTACTTC. Amino acids: CASSLAGQGPIAQYF.

J is TRBJ2-7 and V is TRBV2; D possibly corresponds to TRBD2 (5 bases). Trimming removed 6 bases from V and 7 bases from J, with 25 bases in between. The CDR3 totals 16 residues. Germline V gene lookup returns CDR1 SNHLY and CDR2 FYNNEI. CDR3 nucleotide sequence: TGTGCCAGCAGCCCCCCACGGGTCGGTAGCGTTAGAGAGCAGTACTTC. Its protein is CASSPPRVGSVREQYF.

V is TRBV18 and J is TRBJ1-3, with 8 bases identical to TRBD1. The trim removed 8 bases at V and 7 bases at J, leaving 7 bases unmatched. CDR3 size: 13 residues. Germline V gene data show CDR1 as KGHSH and CDR2 as LQKENI. This chain's CDR3 is CASRMDRVNTIYF. The CDR3 DNA reads TGTGCCAGCCGAATGGACAGGGTGAACACCATATATTTT.

The rearrangement links TRBV7-3 to TRBJ2-5; D is undetermined. This CDR3 region has 14 residues. Looked up from germline, CDR1 is SGHTA and CDR2 is FQGTGA. V was clipped by 3 bases and J by 1 base, with 9 bases between them. Here the CDR3 DNA reads TGTGCCAGCAGCTTCGGTAGCCCCCAAGAGACCCAGTACTTC. It translates to CASSFGSPQETQYF. Using reference TRBV7-3 and TRBJ2-5 for the parts outside the CDR3, the full variable domain is GAGVSQTPSNKVTEKGKYVELRCDPISGHTALYWYRQSLGQGPEFLIYFQGTGAADDSGLPNDRFFAVRPEGSVSTLKIQRTERGDSAVYLCASSFGSPQETQYFGPGTRLLVL.

The J gene is TRBJ2-2, the V gene TRBV7-3; TRBD1 matches at 7 bases. The CDR3 has 13 residues. J lost 6 bases, V lost 5 bases, and 3 bases had no gene match. CDR1 SGHTA and CDR2 FQGTGA come from the germline V gene. In DNA, the CDR3 is TGTGCCAGCAGCCCAACAGGGGCCGGGGAGCTGTTTTTT. Residues: CASSPTGAGELFF.

The CDR3 nucleotides read TGCGCCAGCAGCTTGGGACAGGGCCCAGCCGAGCAGTACTTC. Protein sequence: CASSLGQGPAEQYF. This chain joins TRBV5-1 and TRBJ2-7, with 7 bases that match TRBD1. Per germline, CDR1 SGHRS and CDR2 YFSETQ. Trimming at V came to 0 bases and at J to 6 bases, leaving 6 bases not matched to a gene. CDR3 length: 14 residues. The whole variable domain, remainder taken from reference TRBV5-1 and TRBJ2-7, is KAGVTQTPRYLIKTRGQQVTLSCSPISGHRSVSWYQQTPGQGLQFLFEYFSETQRNKGNFPGRFSGRQFSNSRSEMNVSTLELGDSALYLCASSLGQGPAEQYFGPGTRLTVT.

The V call is TRBV5-4, the J call TRBJ2-7, with TRBD1 as a possible D gene (6 bases). Germline CDR1 reads SGHNT; CDR2 reads YYREEE (reference sequence). Trimming left V 2 bases short and J 5 bases short, with 11 bases between. This CDR3 region has 13 residues. This chain's CDR3 is CASSFQGSNEQYF. Here the CDR3 DNA reads TGTGCCAGCAGCTTCCAGGGGAGCAACGAGCAGTACTTC.

This rearrangement joins TRBV2 to TRBJ1-2; D might be TRBD1 (5 bases). V lost 7 bases and J 5 bases, leaving 20 bases between the germline ends. The CDR3 runs to 15 residues. Germline values: CDR1 SNHLY, CDR2 FYNNEI. The CDR3 protein is CASTPDQTGGYGYTF. CDR3 bases: TGTGCCAGCACACCTGACCAAACGGGGGGTTATGGCTACACCTTC.

The gene calls are TRBV6-1 and TRBJ1-5, with D possibly being TRBD1 (5 bases). With 4 bases removed from V and 2 bases from J, the gap between germline ends came to 12 bases. CDR1 is MNHNS, CDR2 SASEGT, per germline. The CDR3 has 15 amino acids. CDR3 loop: CASSVRVDGNQPQHF. CDR3 nucleotide sequence: TGTGCCAGCAGTGTCAGGGTAGACGGCAATCAGCCCCAGCATTTT.